A single sample gave rise to the 15 T cell receptor beta chains below, sequenced in a study of T cell responses to AZD1222 COVID-19 vaccine. Profiling relied on immunoSEQ multiplex PCR, and the TCRdb table lists in-frame clones only, not all of them. The table shows 80,000 to 100,000 clones, with more than 90% occurring only once. This specimen consisted of peripheral blood, obtained on day 0 of AZD1222 vaccination. Receptors were obtained from an adult in good health.

The V gene is TRBV19, the J gene TRBJ1-4; TRBD1 matches at 8 bases. J lost 10 bases, V lost 5 bases, and 12 bases had no gene match. CDR1 is LNHDA, CDR2 SQIVND, per germline (reference sequence). CDR3 length: 15 residues. CDR3 region: CASSYDRGSLIKLFF. In DNA form, the CDR3 reads TGTGCCAGTAGTTACGACAGGGGATCGTTGATAAAACTGTTTTTT.

The chain uses TRBV6-5 and TRBJ1-5; D unclear. Deletions cut 7 bases from V and 5 bases from J, with 12 bases between. CDR1 and CDR2 (germline): MNHEY, SVGAGI. This CDR3 comprises 13 residues. The CDR3 nucleotides are TGTGCCAGCAACCTCGTCGAGCATCAGCCCCAGCATTTT. Residues: CASNLVEHQPQHF.

In DNA form, the CDR3 reads TGTGCCAGCAGCCTAGACCGGGGGGCTGAGCAGTTCTTC. This codes for CASSLDRGAEQFF. The chain combines TRBV7-3 with TRBJ2-1; D possibly corresponds to TRBD2 (7 bases). Trimming removed 5 bases from V and 9 bases from J, with 14 bases in between. The CDR3 is made up of 13 amino acids. The V gene's germline CDR1 is SGHTA and CDR2 FQGTGA.

This chain uses TRBV10-3 with TRBJ1-2; no firm D call. This CDR3 region has 14 residues. Germline V gene data show CDR1 as ENHRY and CDR2 as SYGVKD. Trimming left V 0 bases short and J 4 bases short, with 9 bases between. The CDR3 sequence is CAISESDLAYGYTF. The CDR3 region has the DNA TGTGCCATCAGTGAGTCCGACTTGGCCTATGGCTACACCTTC.

This clone has just a few counts. V usage is TRBV5-1 and J usage is TRBJ1-1; D is unclear. The V and J ends lost 5 bases and 4 bases respectively, with 15 bases between them. The CDR3 loop spans 14 amino acids. Germline V gene data show CDR1 as SGHRS and CDR2 as YFSETQ. The CDR3 here is CASSLGGIGTEAFF. CDR3 bases: TGCGCCAGCAGTTTAGGAGGGATAGGCACTGAAGCTTTCTTT.

This clone appeared a single time. The chain is built from TRBV19 and TRBJ1-4; 7 bases are shared with TRBD1. The germline CDR1 and CDR2 sequences are LNHDA and SQIVND (reference sequence). This CDR3 is built from 16 residues. Trimming cost V 8 bases and J 6 bases; bases outside gene matches: 15. CDR3 protein: CASGEEQGTLYEKLFF. DNA of the CDR3: TGTGCCAGTGGTGAGGAACAGGGGACCTTGTATGAAAAACTGTTTTTT.

This clone came up once. The chain carries TRBV27 and TRBJ1-2; D may be TRBD1 (6 bases). Trimming stripped 2 bases from V and 0 bases from J, with 13 bases between. The CDR3 has 16 amino acids. From germline, CDR1 is MNHEY and CDR2 SMNVEV (reference sequence). CDR3 sequence reads: CASSLGGRGANYGYTF. DNA of the CDR3: TGTGCCAGCAGTTTAGGGGGCCGAGGGGCTAACTATGGCTACACCTTC.

This chain connects TRBV6-5 to TRBJ2-2; D is ambiguous. Germline V gene lookup returns CDR1 MNHEY and CDR2 SVGAGI. V lost 4 bases, J lost 3 bases, and 3 bases lay in between. The CDR3 is 12 amino acids. The CDR3 spells CASSFDTGELFF. The CDR3, as DNA: TGTGCCAGCAGTTTCGACACCGGGGAGCTGTTTTTT.

The chain joins TRBV9 to TRBJ1-2; 10 bases match TRBD1. Losses at the gene ends were 4 bases for V and 8 bases for J; bases not matched to a gene: 11. The germline gives CDR1 SGDLS, CDR2 YYNGEE. CDR3 length: 15 residues. The CDR3 loop is CASSSQTGGGFGYTF. CDR3 in DNA: TGTGCCAGCAGCTCCCAGACAGGGGGCGGTTTCGGCTACACCTTC.

The J gene is TRBJ2-7, the V gene TRBV28; D might be TRBD1 (6 bases). The ends were cut back, 6 bases at V and 3 bases at J, with 15 bases in the middle. This CDR3 spans 14 amino acids. Germline CDR1 is MDHEN and CDR2 is SYDVKM. The chain's CDR3 is CASSKSLTGYEQYF. The CDR3 DNA follows: TGTGCCAGCAGCAAAAGCCTGACAGGCTACGAGCAGTACTTC.

This chain joins TRBV19 and TRBJ2-2, with 14 bases fitting TRBD2. Germline loops: CDR1 LNHDA, CDR2 SQIVND (reference sequence). The V gene end was trimmed by 8 bases and the J gene end by 2 bases; junction bases not matched to a gene: 1. This CDR3 is built from 15 residues. The DNA of the CDR3 is TGTGCCAGTGGGACTAGCGGGAGTAACACCGGGGAGCTGTTTTTT. This gives the protein CASGTSGSNTGELFF.

The gene calls are TRBV23-1 and TRBJ1-2, with TRBD1 identical over 11 bases. TRBV23-1 is classed as an ORF, of uncertain function. The CDR3 extends over 20 amino acids. The V gene end was trimmed by 6 bases and the J gene end by 0 bases; junction bases not matched to a gene: 18. The CDR3 DNA reads as TGCGCCAGCAGCCGGAGAACCCTTGGACAGGGGGCGAGAACTAACTATGGCTACACCTTC. It yields the protein CASSRRTLGQGARTNYGYTF.

In nucleotides, the CDR3 is TGCGCCAGCAGCCAAGTACGCAAGACAGGGATTTCAGGAAACACCATATATTTT. This encodes CASSQVRKTGISGNTIYF. The rearrangement joins TRBV4-1 to TRBJ1-3; 7 positions agree with TRBD1. This CDR3 has 18 amino acids. Looked up from germline, CDR1 is MGHRA and CDR2 is YSYEKL. V dropped 1 base and J dropped 4; count of bases not matched to a gene: 13.

The rearrangement links TRBV6-5 to TRBJ1-2; 8 bases map to TRBD1. Germline V gives CDR1 MNHEY, CDR2 SVGAGI. Unmatched junction bases numbered 7, after V lost 0 bases and J lost 4 bases. CDR3 length: 16 amino acids. CDR3 sequence: CASSYSSGQAFYGYTF. The CDR3 nucleotides are TGTGCCAGCAGTTACTCGTCGGGACAGGCGTTCTATGGCTACACCTTC.

The V call is TRBV23-1, the J call TRBJ1-2; D is unclear. TRBV23-1 is classed as an ORF, of uncertain function. This CDR3 spans 13 amino acids. Deletions cut 6 bases from V and 8 bases from J, with 16 bases between. For the CDR3, the DNA is TGCGCCAGCAGCGCACGGAGCCGGAGGGGCTACACCTTC. Translation: CASSARSRRGYTF.